The text below deals with one T cell receptor beta chain. The data stem from a study of T-cell reconstitution after alpha-beta-depleted transplantation in children. Preparation of the TCRbeta library used unique molecular identifiers. TCRdb recomputed calls from the PCR reads with MiXCR, one row per CDR3 protein. The sample lists about 610,000 distinct CDR3 sequences, roughly a tenth seen once, with about 4% in the top ten. V was cut by 1 base and J by 5 bases, with 9 bases left in between. This CDR3 spans 13 amino acids. Germline V gene sequence: CDR1 SGDLS, CDR2 YYNGEE. The specimen comprised PBMCs from the stem cell graft donor, sampled from the stem cell graft. The origin of this receptor is a human donor who donated a stem cell graft to a child with acute myeloid leukemia. The chain couples TRBV9 to TRBJ1-1; D not certain. CDR3 amino acids: CASSVSRRTEAFF. DNA for the CDR3: TGTGCCAGCAGCGTAAGCCGTAGAACTGAAGCTTTCTTT.